This T cell receptor (beta chain) appears in the sequencing data of a study of CD8 T cells in Susac syndrome. Negative magnetic isolation gave CD8+ and CD4+ cells; FACS enriched CD8+ TEMRA. Reverse transcription of 0.5 to 1 ug RNA was carried out with random hexamers. TCRdb itself ran the immunoSEQ multiplex PCR reads through MiXCR, one entry per CDR3 protein. This sample has 65,000 to 100,000 distinct CDR3 sequences, with 96% found just once. Trimming took 5 bases from V and 4 from J; bases not matched to a gene: 8. The CDR3 extends over 15 amino acids. Sample: CD8+ T cells from PBMCs. This TCR came from a human donor with Susac syndrome. This chain connects TRBV12-3 or TRBV12-4 to TRBJ2-5; 9 bases match TRBD1. The CDR3 DNA sequence: TGTGCCAGCAGTCCCCGGGACAGGGTGACAGAGACCCAGTACTTC. Protein sequence: CASSPRDRVTETQYF.